One and the same sample provided the 31 T cell receptor beta chains below, sequenced in a study of blood T cell repertoires in COVID-19. Generated by immunoSEQ multiplex PCR, the TCRdb table keeps only in-frame clones and is missing some. This table holds more than 150,000 clones, approximately 87% found once. The sequenced sample was peripheral blood. These TCRs come from a man between 65 and 85 years old with active or convalescent COVID-19.

Here the CDR3 reads CSVEESLPATDTQYF. For the CDR3, the DNA is TGCAGCGTTGAAGAAAGCCTCCCCGCAACAGATACGCAGTATTTT. The chain combines TRBV29-1 with TRBJ2-3; D is uncertain. The CDR3 is 15 residues long. The V end was cut by 0 bases, the J end by 3 bases, with 13 bases between. Per germline, CDR1 SQVTM and CDR2 ANQGSEA.

The chain combines TRBV18 with TRBJ2-7; possible D gene TRBD1, 5 bases. The CDR3 totals 14 residues. V lost 3 bases and J 0 bases, leaving 9 bases between the germline ends. Germline V gene data show CDR1 as KGHSH and CDR2 as LQKENI. The CDR3: CASSPRQSSYEQYF. The CDR3 region has the DNA TGTGCCAGCTCACCGAGACAGTCCTCCTACGAGCAGTACTTC.

This sequence joins TRBV9 and TRBJ1-2; TRBD1 matches 10 bases. With V trimmed by 5 bases and J by 6 bases, 4 bases remained unmatched. The CDR3 totals 13 residues. Germline values: CDR1 SGDLS, CDR2 YYNGEE. CDR3 sequence (DNA): TGTGCCAGCAGGCCAGGGACAGGGGATGGCTACACCTTC. Translated, it gives CASRPGTGDGYTF.

The V gene is TRBV6-5, the J gene TRBJ1-5, with D hard to call. Germline lookup yields CDR1 MNHEY and CDR2 SVGAGI. The CDR3 consists of 14 residues. V lost 8 bases and J lost 0, with 11 bases in between. CDR3 bases: TGTGCCAGCTCGCCGGGTCATAGCAATCAGCCCCAGCATTTT. It translates to CASSPGHSNQPQHF.

The chain recombines TRBV6-5 with TRBJ2-1; D perhaps matches TRBD1 (6 bases). V lost 10 bases to trimming and J lost 0 bases, with 10 bases between them. This CDR3 is 13 amino acids long. Germline V gene sequence: CDR1 MNHEY, CDR2 SVGAGI. The CDR3 region is CATGQTSYNEQFF. In nucleotides, the CDR3 is TGTGCCACCGGACAGACCTCCTACAATGAGCAGTTCTTC.

This chain uses TRBV9 with TRBJ2-1; the match to TRBD1 covers 7 bases. The CDR3 extends over 14 amino acids. Germline lookup yields CDR1 SGDLS and CDR2 YYNGEE. The ends lost 2 bases at V and 4 bases at J; junction bases unmatched: 3. The CDR3 bases are TGTGCCAGCAGCGTCGGGACAGCTTACAATGAGCAGTTCTTC. Translating gives CASSVGTAYNEQFF.

The genes are TRBV7-2 and TRBJ2-5, with D maybe TRBD1 (6 bases). This CDR3 comprises 17 residues. Trimming removed 1 base at V and 6 bases at J, with 21 bases between. Germline V gene lookup returns CDR1 SGHTA and CDR2 FQGNSA. The CDR3 region is CASSLEGHLFLWQTQYF. The CDR3 nucleotides read TGTGCCAGCAGCTTAGAGGGACATCTTTTTCTTTGGCAGACCCAGTACTTC.

This rearrangement joins TRBV4-1 to TRBJ1-6; TRBD1 is a possible D gene (5 bases). The CDR3 covers 16 residues. Germline V gives CDR1 MGHRA, CDR2 YSYEKL. Trimming took off 3 bases at V and 6 bases at J, with 15 bases between the two ends. The CDR3 sequence is CASSHREGRLNSPLHF. The DNA of the CDR3 is TGCGCCAGCAGCCACCGGGAGGGACGCCTTAATTCACCCCTCCACTTT.

The rearrangement uses TRBV11-2 and TRBJ2-7, with 7 bases aligning to TRBD1. V was pared by 5 bases and J by 2 bases, with 3 bases of the junction left unmatched. The CDR3 loop spans 13 amino acids. Germline CDR1 SGHAT, CDR2 FQNNGV. In DNA, the CDR3 is TGTGCCAGCAGCGCCGGGACAGCCTACGAGCAGTACTTC. Its protein is CASSAGTAYEQYF.

This clone was detected only once. J is TRBJ1-3 and V is TRBV6-5; 8 positions match TRBD1. This CDR3 contains 15 residues. The germline V gene has CDR1 MNHEY and CDR2 SVGAGI. V lost 4 bases to trimming and J lost 3 bases; unmatched junction nucleotides: 5. As DNA, the CDR3 is TGTGCCAGCAGTTTGACGACAGGGGTTGGAAACACCATATATTTT. This encodes CASSLTTGVGNTIYF.

The rearrangement joins TRBV12-5 to TRBJ1-2; 7 bases are a match to TRBD1. The CDR3 has 15 residues. With V trimmed by 5 bases and J by 0 bases, 6 bases remained unmatched. CDR1 LGHNT and CDR2 FRNRAP come from the germline V gene. CDR3 DNA sequence: TGTGCTAGTGGTCCCGGACAGGAACCTAACTATGGCTACACCTTC. Its protein product is CASGPGQEPNYGYTF.

The CDR3 spells CASKGQFSGELFF. In DNA, the CDR3 is TGTGCCAGCAAGGGACAGTTTTCCGGGGAGCTGTTTTTT. V is TRBV12-3 or TRBV12-4 and J is TRBJ2-2; 7 bases line up with TRBD1. After removal of 7 bases from V and 6 bases from J, the junction contained 5 bases not matched to a gene. The CDR3 has 13 amino acids.

The V call is TRBV5-1, the J call TRBJ2-6, with 7 bases identical to TRBD1. The germline CDR1 and CDR2 sequences are SGHRS and YFSETQ. The CDR3 totals 16 residues. The trim removed 0 bases at V and 2 bases at J, leaving 2 bases unmatched. The CDR3 is CASSLDDRAGANVLTF. The CDR3 DNA is TGCGCCAGCAGCTTGGATGACAGGGCTGGGGCCAACGTCCTGACTTTC. The full variable domain, rest sourced from reference TRBV5-1 and TRBJ2-6, is KAGVTQTPRYLIKTRGQQVTLSCSPISGHRSVSWYQQTPGQGLQFLFEYFSETQRNKGNFPGRFSGRQFSNSRSEMNVSTLELGDSALYLCASSLDDRAGANVLTFGAGSRLTVL.

This clone was recorded a few times. The chain combines TRBV5-1 with TRBJ1-1, with TRBD1 matching over 7 bases. Trimming removed 4 bases from V and 5 bases from J; junction bases left unmatched: 8. Germline V gene lookup returns CDR1 SGHRS and CDR2 YFSETQ. The CDR3 extends over 14 amino acids. The CDR3 nucleotides read TGCGCCAGCAGCGGGACCAGGGGGAGGACTGAAGCTTTCTTT. Translating it yields CASSGTRGRTEAFF.

This clone turned up a few times. V usage is TRBV18 and J usage is TRBJ2-1, with unresolved D. The CDR3 covers 15 residues. Deletions cut 2 bases from V and 0 bases from J, with 8 bases between. CDR1 and CDR2 from the germline V gene are KGHSH and LQKENI. The CDR3 sequence: CASSPGGGSYNEQFF. The CDR3 region has the DNA TGTGCCAGCTCACCAGGTGGCGGCTCCTACAATGAGCAGTTCTTC. Based on the CDR3 plus reference TRBV18 and TRBJ2-1, the full variable domain is NAGVMQNPRHLVRRRGQEARLRCSPMKGHSHVYWYRQLPEEGLKFMVYLQKENIIDESGMPKERFSAEFPKEGPSILRIQQVVRGDSAAYFCASSPGGGSYNEQFFGPGTRLTVL.

The genes are TRBV4-3 and TRBJ1-6, with a tentative D call TRBD1 (5 bases). The CDR3 covers 16 residues. CDR1 and CDR2 (germline): LGHNA, YSLEER. Trimming stripped 3 bases from V and 6 bases from J, with 15 bases between. The CDR3 DNA reads TGCGCCAGCAGCCAGGGGCTGACCGAAACTAATTCACCCCTCCACTTT. Its protein is CASSQGLTETNSPLHF.

The chain is built from TRBV27 and TRBJ1-2; 7 positions agree with TRBD1. The germline V gene encodes CDR1 MNHEY and CDR2 SMNVEV (reference sequence). V lost 2 bases and J lost 5; bases outside the gene matches: 5. The CDR3 extends over 14 amino acids. The CDR3 reads CASSLRGLGYGYTF. The CDR3, as DNA: TGTGCCAGCAGTTTAAGGGGGCTTGGGTATGGCTACACCTTC.

This clone was seen once. The rearrangement links TRBV27 to TRBJ2-1; weak D call: TRBD2 (5 bases). The CDR3 is 13 residues long. The germline CDR1 and CDR2 sequences are MNHEY and SMNVEV (reference sequence). V was shortened by 4 bases and J by 8 bases, with 12 bases between the two germline ends. CDR3 in DNA: TGTGCCAGCAGTTCCCATCCCGGGGATGAGCAGTTCTTC. This encodes CASSSHPGDEQFF.

V usage is TRBV7-9 and J usage is TRBJ2-7, with 8 bases that match TRBD2. The CDR3 sequence is 15 residues long. V was pared by 1 base and J by 7 bases, with 9 bases of the junction left unmatched. Germline V gene lookup returns CDR1 SEHNR and CDR2 FQNEAQ (reference sequence). The CDR3 sequence: CASSLGSGSTREQYF. The CDR3 coding sequence is TGTGCCAGCAGCTTAGGGAGCGGGAGCACCCGGGAGCAGTACTTC.

V usage is TRBV20-1 and J usage is TRBJ1-3, with a weak D call TRBD1 (6 bases). The CDR3 length is 17 residues. The germline V gene encodes CDR1 DFQATT and CDR2 SNEGSKA (reference sequence). Trimming shortened V by 3 bases and J by 3 bases, and 21 bases separated the two germline ends. CDR3 sequence (DNA): TGCAGTGCTAGTACCGTCCCGGGGGGCTTAAGTGGAAACACCATATATTTT. Protein sequence: CSASTVPGGLSGNTIYF.

The rearrangement joins TRBV9 to TRBJ2-3; D perhaps matches TRBD1 (5 bases). CDR3 size: 14 residues. Trimming took 1 base from V and 2 from J, leaving 8 bases between them. Germline loops: CDR1 SGDLS, CDR2 YYNGEE. Here the CDR3 reads CASSVIGDTDTQYF. The CDR3 coding sequence is TGTGCCAGCAGCGTAATAGGGGACACAGATACGCAGTATTTT. Looking up the rest from reference TRBV9 and TRBJ2-3 gives the full variable domain: DSGVTQTPKHLITATGQRVTLRCSPRSGDLSVYWYQQSLDQGLQFLIQYYNGEERAKGNILERFSAQQFPDLHSELNLSSLELGDSALYFCASSVIGDTDTQYFGPGTRLTVL.

The chain has TRBV19 and TRBJ2-7; TRBD2 matches 14 bases. J was trimmed by 4 bases and V by 5 bases; bases with no gene match: 4. The CDR3 runs to 15 residues. The germline CDR1 and CDR2 sequences are LNHDA and SQIVND (reference sequence). CDR3 sequence reads: CASSSRLAGGYEQYF. DNA of the CDR3: TGTGCCAGTAGTTCCAGACTAGCGGGAGGGTACGAGCAGTACTTC. The full variable domain, completed using reference TRBV19 and TRBJ2-7, is DGGITQSPKYLFRKEGQNVTLSCEQNLNHDAMYWYRQDPGQGLRLIYYSQIVNDFQKGDIAEGYSVSREKKESFPLTVTSAQKNPTAFYLCASSSRLAGGYEQYFGPGTRLTVT.

This clone has more than one count but fewer than ten. V gene TRBV7-2 combines with J gene TRBJ1-2, with TRBD1 identical over 7 bases. This CDR3 region has 11 residues. V shed 4 bases, J shed 13 bases, and the junction held 6 bases outside the gene matches. Germline V lookup: CDR1 SGHTA, CDR2 FQGNSA. CDR3 region: CASSSGGGFTF. The CDR3 coding sequence is TGTGCCAGCAGCTCAGGGGGTGGGTTCACCTTC.

This chain links TRBV7-9 with TRBJ2-7, with D perhaps matching TRBD2 (6 bases). The germline V gene has CDR1 SEHNR and CDR2 FQNEAQ (reference sequence). The CDR3 is 14 residues long. V was cut by 0 bases and J by 4 bases, with 10 bases left in between. The chain's CDR3 is CASSLARDWYEQYF. Written as DNA, the CDR3 is TGTGCCAGCAGCTTAGCCAGGGACTGGTACGAGCAGTACTTC.

The CDR3 nucleotides are TGTGCCAGCAGTTTAGCGGGGCATCGCAATCAGCCCCAGCATTTT. This gives the protein CASSLAGHRNQPQHF. The chain carries TRBV27 and TRBJ1-5; possibly TRBD1 for D (5 bases). The V gene lost 2 bases and the J gene lost 2 bases, with 10 bases spanning the gap. This CDR3 spans 15 amino acids. CDR1 is MNHEY and CDR2 is SMNVEV in the germline V gene (reference sequence).

V is TRBV7-2 and J is TRBJ2-5, with D maybe TRBD1 (6 bases). The CDR3 sequence is 13 residues long. With 4 bases removed from V and 9 bases from J, the gap between germline ends came to 15 bases. Germline V gene lookup returns CDR1 SGHTA and CDR2 FQGNSA. This CDR3 is CASSSEGVSSQYF. The CDR3 bases are TGTGCCAGCAGCTCCGAGGGGGTTTCTTCCCAGTACTTC.

The chain has TRBV19 and TRBJ2-5; maybe TRBD2 (7 bases). Per germline, CDR1 LNHDA and CDR2 SQIVND (reference sequence). The CDR3 has 14 amino acids. V lost 8 bases and J 9 bases, leaving 22 bases between the germline ends. The CDR3 DNA sequence: TGTGCCAGTCGGGGGGCCGGGAGCGGTACGGCCCAGTACTTC. Translating gives CASRGAGSGTAQYF. Together with reference TRBV19 and TRBJ2-5, the CDR3 gives the full variable domain: DGGITQSPKYLFRKEGQNVTLSCEQNLNHDAMYWYRQDPGQGLRLIYYSQIVNDFQKGDIAEGYSVSREKKESFPLTVTSAQKNPTAFYLCASRGAGSGTAQYFGPGTRLLVL.

A few counts support this clone. The rearrangement joins TRBV5-4 to TRBJ2-2; TRBD1 matches at 7 bases. Unmatched junction bases numbered 7, after V lost 0 bases and J lost 2 bases. Germline loops: CDR1 SGHNT, CDR2 YYREEE (reference sequence). The CDR3 sequence is 17 residues long. CDR3 sequence (DNA): TGTGCCAGCAGCTTGGGCCGTGACAGGGCAAACACCGGGGAGCTGTTTTTT. It specifies CASSLGRDRANTGELFF.

The chain joins TRBV5-1 to TRBJ1-5, with 8 nucleotides matching TRBD1. This CDR3 has 15 residues. The trim removed 3 bases at V and 6 bases at J, leaving 8 bases unmatched. Germline CDR1 reads SGHRS; CDR2 reads YFSETQ. The CDR3 coding sequence is TGCGCCAGCAGCTGGGGGACAGGAGAGGGTCAGCCCCAGCATTTT. Its translation is CASSWGTGEGQPQHF. The full variable domain, in which reference TRBV5-1 and TRBJ1-5 provide the parts outside the CDR3, is KAGVTQTPRYLIKTRGQQVTLSCSPISGHRSVSWYQQTPGQGLQFLFEYFSETQRNKGNFPGRFSGRQFSNSRSEMNVSTLELGDSALYLCASSWGTGEGQPQHFGDGTRLSIL.

The chain combines TRBV25-1 with TRBJ2-2, with TRBD1 identical over 8 bases. The CDR3 is 14 residues long. V shed 6 bases, J shed 1 base, and the junction held 1 base outside the gene matches. Germline V CDR1 and CDR2: MGHDK, SYGVNS. The CDR3 nucleotides are TGTGCCAGCAGAGGGACAGGGAACACCGGGGAGCTGTTTTTT. As protein: CASRGTGNTGELFF.

The chain recombines TRBV6-5 with TRBJ2-5; D is possibly TRBD1 (5 bases). V gave up 0 bases and J gave up 5 bases, with 16 bases separating them. The CDR3 has 16 amino acids. Germline loops: CDR1 MNHEY, CDR2 SVGAGI. CDR3 region: CASSYSRFRAGETQYF. CDR3 DNA sequence: TGTGCCAGCAGTTACTCGAGGTTCAGGGCCGGCGAGACCCAGTACTTC.